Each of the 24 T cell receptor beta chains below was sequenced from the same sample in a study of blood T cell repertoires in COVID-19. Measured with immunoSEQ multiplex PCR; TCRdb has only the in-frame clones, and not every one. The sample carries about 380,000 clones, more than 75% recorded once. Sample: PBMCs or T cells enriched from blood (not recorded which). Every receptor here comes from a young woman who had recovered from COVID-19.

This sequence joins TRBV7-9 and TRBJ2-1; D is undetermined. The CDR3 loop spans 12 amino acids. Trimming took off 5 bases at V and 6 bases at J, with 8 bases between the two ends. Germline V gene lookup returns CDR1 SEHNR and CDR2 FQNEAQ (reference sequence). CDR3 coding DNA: TGTGCCAGCAGCCCGTGGGCCAATGAGCAGTTCTTC. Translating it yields CASSPWANEQFF.

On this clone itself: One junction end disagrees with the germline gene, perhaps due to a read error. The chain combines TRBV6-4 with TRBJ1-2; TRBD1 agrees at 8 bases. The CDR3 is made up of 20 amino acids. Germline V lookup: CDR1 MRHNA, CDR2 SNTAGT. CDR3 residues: CTSSVFPISGGLRQGHGYTF. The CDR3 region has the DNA TGTACCAGCAGTGTCTTCCCTATCTCGGGCGGACTTAGACAGGGGCACGGCTACACCTTC.

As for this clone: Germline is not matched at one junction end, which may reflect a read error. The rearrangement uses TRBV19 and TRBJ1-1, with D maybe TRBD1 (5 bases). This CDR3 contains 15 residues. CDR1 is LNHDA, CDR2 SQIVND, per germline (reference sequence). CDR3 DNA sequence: TGTGCCAGTATCCCAAGATCAGGGCGGAACGCTGAAGCTTTCTTT. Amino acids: CASIPRSGRNAEAFF.

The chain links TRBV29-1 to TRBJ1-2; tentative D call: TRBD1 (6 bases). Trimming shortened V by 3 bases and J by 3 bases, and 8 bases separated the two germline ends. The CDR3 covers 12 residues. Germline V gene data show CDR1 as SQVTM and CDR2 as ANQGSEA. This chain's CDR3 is CSVEGQDYGYTF. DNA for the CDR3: TGCAGCGTTGAGGGACAAGACTATGGCTACACCTTC.

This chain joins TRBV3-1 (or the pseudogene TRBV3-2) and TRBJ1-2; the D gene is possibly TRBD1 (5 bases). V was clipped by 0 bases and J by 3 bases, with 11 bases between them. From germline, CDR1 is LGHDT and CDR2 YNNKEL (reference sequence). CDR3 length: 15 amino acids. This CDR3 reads CASSQDKGHYYGYTF. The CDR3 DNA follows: TGTGCCAGCAGCCAAGACAAGGGGCATTACTATGGCTACACCTTC.

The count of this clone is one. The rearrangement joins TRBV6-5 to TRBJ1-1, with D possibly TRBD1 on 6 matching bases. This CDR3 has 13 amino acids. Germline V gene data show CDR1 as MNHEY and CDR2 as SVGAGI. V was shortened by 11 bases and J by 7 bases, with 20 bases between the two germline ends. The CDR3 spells CACHRDYTFEAFF. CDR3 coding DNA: TGTGCCTGTCACAGGGATTATACTTTTGAAGCTTTCTTT.

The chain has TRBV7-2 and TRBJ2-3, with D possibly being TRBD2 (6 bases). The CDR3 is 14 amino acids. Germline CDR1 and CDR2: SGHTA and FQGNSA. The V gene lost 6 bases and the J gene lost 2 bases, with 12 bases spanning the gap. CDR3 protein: CASRRGPFTDTQYF. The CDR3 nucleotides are TGTGCCAGCAGGCGGGGCCCCTTCACAGATACGCAGTATTTT.

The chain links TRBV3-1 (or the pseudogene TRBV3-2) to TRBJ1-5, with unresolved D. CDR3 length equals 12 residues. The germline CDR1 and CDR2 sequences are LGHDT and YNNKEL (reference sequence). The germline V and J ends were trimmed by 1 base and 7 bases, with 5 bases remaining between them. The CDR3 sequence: CASSQAEQPQHF. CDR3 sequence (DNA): TGTGCCAGCAGCCAAGCAGAACAGCCCCAGCATTTT.

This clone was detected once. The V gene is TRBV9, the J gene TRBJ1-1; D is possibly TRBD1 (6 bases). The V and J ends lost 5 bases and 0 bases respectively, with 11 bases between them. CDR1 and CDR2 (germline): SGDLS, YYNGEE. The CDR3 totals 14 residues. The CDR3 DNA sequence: TGTGCCAGCAGTCAACAGGGAATGAACACTGAAGCTTTCTTT. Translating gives CASSQQGMNTEAFF.

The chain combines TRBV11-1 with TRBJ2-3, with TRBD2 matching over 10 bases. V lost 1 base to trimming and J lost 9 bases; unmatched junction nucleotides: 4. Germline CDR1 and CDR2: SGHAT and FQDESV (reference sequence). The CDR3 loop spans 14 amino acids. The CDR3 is CASSLGGLALTQYF. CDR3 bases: TGTGCCAGCAGCTTAGGGGGACTAGCGCTCACGCAGTATTTT.

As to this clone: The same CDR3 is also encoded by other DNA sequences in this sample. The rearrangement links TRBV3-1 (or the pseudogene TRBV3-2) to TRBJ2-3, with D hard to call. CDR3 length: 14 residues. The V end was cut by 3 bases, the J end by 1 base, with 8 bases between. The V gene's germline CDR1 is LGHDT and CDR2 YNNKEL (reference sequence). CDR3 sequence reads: CASSQGGGTDTQYF. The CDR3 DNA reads TGTGCCAGCAGCCAGGGTGGAGGCACAGATACGCAGTATTTT.

As DNA, the CDR3 is TGCGCCAGCAGCTTGACTACCGGGACAGGCGGCTATGGCTACACCTTC. It translates to CASSLTTGTGGYGYTF. The chain recombines TRBV5-1 with TRBJ1-2, with 8 bases matching TRBD1. The CDR3 has 16 residues. Germline CDR1 SGHRS, CDR2 YFSETQ. The V and J ends lost 1 base and 4 bases, in that order; junction bases with no gene match: 9. The variable domain in full, completed from reference TRBV5-1 and TRBJ1-2, reads KAGVTQTPRYLIKTRGQQVTLSCSPISGHRSVSWYQQTPGQGLQFLFEYFSETQRNKGNFPGRFSGRQFSNSRSEMNVSTLELGDSALYLCASSLTTGTGGYGYTFGSGTRLTVV.

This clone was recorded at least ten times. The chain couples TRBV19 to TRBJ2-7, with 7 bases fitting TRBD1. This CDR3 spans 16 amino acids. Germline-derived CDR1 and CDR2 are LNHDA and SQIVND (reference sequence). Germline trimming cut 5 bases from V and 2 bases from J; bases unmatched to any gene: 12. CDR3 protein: CASSSREQGNPYEQYF. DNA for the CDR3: TGTGCCAGTAGTTCCAGGGAACAGGGGAACCCCTACGAGCAGTACTTC.

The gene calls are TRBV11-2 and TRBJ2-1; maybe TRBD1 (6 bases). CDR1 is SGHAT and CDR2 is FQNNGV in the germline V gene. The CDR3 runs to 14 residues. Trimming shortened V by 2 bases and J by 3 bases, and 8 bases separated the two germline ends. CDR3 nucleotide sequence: TGTGCCAGCAGCTTAACAGGGAACTACAATGAGCAGTTCTTC. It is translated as CASSLTGNYNEQFF. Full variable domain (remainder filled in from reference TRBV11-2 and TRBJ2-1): EAGVAQSPRYKIIEKRQSVAFWCNPISGHATLYWYQQILGQGPKLLIQFQNNGVVDDSQLPKDRFSAERLKGVDSTLKIQPAKLEDSAVYLCASSLTGNYNEQFFGPGTRLTVL.

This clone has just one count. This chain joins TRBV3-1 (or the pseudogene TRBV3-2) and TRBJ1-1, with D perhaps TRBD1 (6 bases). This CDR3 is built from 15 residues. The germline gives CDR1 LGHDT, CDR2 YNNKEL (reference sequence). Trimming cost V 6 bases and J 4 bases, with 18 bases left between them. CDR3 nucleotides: TGTGCCAGCAGAACTCAGGGGAGGGGAGGCACTGAAGCTTTCTTT. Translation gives CASRTQGRGGTEAFF.

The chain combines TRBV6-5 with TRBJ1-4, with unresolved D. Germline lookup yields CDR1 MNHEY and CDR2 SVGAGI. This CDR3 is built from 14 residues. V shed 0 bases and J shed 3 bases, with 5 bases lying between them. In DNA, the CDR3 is TGTGCCAGCAGTTACTCCCAGGCTAATGAAAAACTGTTTTTT. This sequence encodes CASSYSQANEKLFF.

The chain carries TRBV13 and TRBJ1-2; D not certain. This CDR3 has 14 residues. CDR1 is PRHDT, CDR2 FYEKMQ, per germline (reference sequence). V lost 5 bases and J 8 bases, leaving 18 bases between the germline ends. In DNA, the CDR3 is TGTGCCAGCAGCGCAAAGCGGCTGCAAGGAGGCTACACCTTC. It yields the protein CASSAKRLQGGYTF.

CDR3 DNA: TGTGCCAGCTCACCTTTGAGGGGGTCTGGAAACACCATATATTTT. Protein product: CASSPLRGSGNTIYF. The chain carries TRBV18 and TRBJ1-3; D possibly corresponds to TRBD1 (6 bases). V shed 3 bases and J shed 1 base, with 10 bases lying between them. CDR1 and CDR2 from the germline V gene are KGHSH and LQKENI. The CDR3 has 15 amino acids.

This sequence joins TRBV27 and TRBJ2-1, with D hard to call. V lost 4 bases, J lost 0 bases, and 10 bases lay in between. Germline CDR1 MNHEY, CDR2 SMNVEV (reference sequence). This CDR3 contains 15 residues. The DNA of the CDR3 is TGTGCCAGCAGTTGGGCCTTAGGCTCCTACAATGAGCAGTTCTTC. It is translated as CASSWALGSYNEQFF.

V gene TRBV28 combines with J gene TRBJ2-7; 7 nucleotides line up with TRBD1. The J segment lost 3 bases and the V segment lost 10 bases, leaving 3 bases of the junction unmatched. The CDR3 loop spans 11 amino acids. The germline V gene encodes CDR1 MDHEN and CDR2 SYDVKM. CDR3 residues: CATGTDYEQYF. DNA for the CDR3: TGTGCCACCGGGACAGACTACGAGCAGTACTTC.

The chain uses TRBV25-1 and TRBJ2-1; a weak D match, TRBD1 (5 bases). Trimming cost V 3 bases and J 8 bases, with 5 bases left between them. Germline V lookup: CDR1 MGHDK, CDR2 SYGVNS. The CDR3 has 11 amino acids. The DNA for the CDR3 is TGTGCCAGCAGTGACAGGGATGAGCAGTTCTTC. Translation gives CASSDRDEQFF. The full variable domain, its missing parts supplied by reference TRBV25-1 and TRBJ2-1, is EADIYQTPRYLVIGTGKKITLECSQTMGHDKMYWYQQDPGMELHLIHYSYGVNSTEKGDLSSESTVSRIRTEHFPLTLESARPSHTSQYLCASSDRDEQFFGPGTRLTVL.

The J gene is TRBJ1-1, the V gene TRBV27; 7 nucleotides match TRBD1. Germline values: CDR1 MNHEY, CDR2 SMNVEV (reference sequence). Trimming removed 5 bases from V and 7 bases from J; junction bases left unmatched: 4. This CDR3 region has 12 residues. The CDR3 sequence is CASSPQGVEAFF. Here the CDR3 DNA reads TGTGCCAGCAGTCCTCAGGGGGTTGAAGCTTTCTTT.

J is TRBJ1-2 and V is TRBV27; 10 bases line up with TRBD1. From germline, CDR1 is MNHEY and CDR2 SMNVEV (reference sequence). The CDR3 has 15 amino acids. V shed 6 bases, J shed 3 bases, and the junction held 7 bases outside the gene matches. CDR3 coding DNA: TGTGCCAGCAGCAGAAGACAGGGGGCGGACTATGGCTACACCTTC. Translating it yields CASSRRQGADYGYTF.

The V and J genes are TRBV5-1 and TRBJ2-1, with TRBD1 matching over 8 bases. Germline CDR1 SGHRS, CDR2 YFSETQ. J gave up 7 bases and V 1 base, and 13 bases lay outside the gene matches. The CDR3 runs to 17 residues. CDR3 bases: TGCGCCAGCAGCTTGTTTTTACAGGGGGGTTTAGGTAATGAGCAGTTCTTC. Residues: CASSLFLQGGLGNEQFF. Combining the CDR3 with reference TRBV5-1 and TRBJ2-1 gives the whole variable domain KAGVTQTPRYLIKTRGQQVTLSCSPISGHRSVSWYQQTPGQGLQFLFEYFSETQRNKGNFPGRFSGRQFSNSRSEMNVSTLELGDSALYLCASSLFLQGGLGNEQFFGPGTRLTVL.